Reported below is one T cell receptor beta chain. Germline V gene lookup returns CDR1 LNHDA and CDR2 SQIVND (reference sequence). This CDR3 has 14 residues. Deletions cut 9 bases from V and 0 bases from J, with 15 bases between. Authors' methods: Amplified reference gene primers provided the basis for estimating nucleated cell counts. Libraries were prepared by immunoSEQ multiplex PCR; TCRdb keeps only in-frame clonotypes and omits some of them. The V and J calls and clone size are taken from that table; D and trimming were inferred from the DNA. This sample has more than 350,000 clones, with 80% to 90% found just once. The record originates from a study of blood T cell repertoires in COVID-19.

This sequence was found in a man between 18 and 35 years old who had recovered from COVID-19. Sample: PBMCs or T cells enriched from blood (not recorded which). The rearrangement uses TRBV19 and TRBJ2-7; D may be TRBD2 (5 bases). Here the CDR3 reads CARNSRTVSYEQYF. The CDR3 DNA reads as TGTGCCAGGAATTCGAGGACTGTCTCCTACGAGCAGTACTTC.